These T cell receptor beta chains were read from a single sample in a study of B cell selection in AIRE deficiency. Libraries were prepared by immunoSEQ multiplex PCR; TCRdb keeps only in-frame clonotypes and omits some of them. The sample has around 26,000 clones; about 90% are singletons. Sequenced input: CD4+CD25+ Tregs sorted from PBMCs. The source of these receptors is a human donor in good health. Both conserved end residues are part of each CDR3. Fields, in order: CDR3 length, J gene, V gene, CDR3 protein.

13,TRBJ2-5,TRBV5-4,CASSLDYMETQYF
13,TRBJ2-7,TRBV5-1,CASSLGRDLEQYF
14,TRBJ2-3,TRBV28,CASRISGGTDTQYF
16,TRBJ1-1,TRBV5-8,CASSLGVGRANTEAFF
15,TRBJ2-1,TRBV5-4,CASSLGGLGGDEQFF
14,TRBJ2-7,TRBV11-2,CASSLDWGSYEQYF
18,TRBJ2-1,TRBV11-2,CASSPRVGSGGNYNEQFF
16,TRBJ1-1,TRBV9,CASSSPPGHVNTEAFF
14,TRBJ2-6,TRBV7-9,CAWGGTAGANVLTF
15,TRBJ2-3,TRBV19,CASSLLDRESDTQYF
12,TRBJ1-2,TRBV30,CAWSPTPNGYTF
13,TRBJ1-1,TRBV10-3,CAISGGQVAEAFF
16,TRBJ1-3,TRBV28,CASSYQGLLSGNTIYF
13,TRBJ1-1,TRBV6-6,CASSYAGNTEAFF
15,TRBJ1-2,TRBV6-1,CASSGRGNPNYGYTF
15,TRBJ2-1,TRBV19,CARLPGTEPYNEQFF
15,TRBJ1-2,TRBV9,CASSAPPGEIPGYTF
20,TRBJ2-2,TRBV10-1,CASKRRRASGGPMKAGELFF
13,TRBJ1-1,TRBV5-6,CASSLERSTEAFF
15,TRBJ2-7,TRBV5-1,CASSGGQGPGYEQYF
12,TRBJ1-4,TRBV11-2,CASSLDKPELFF
16,TRBJ1-2,TRBV19,CASSTGTGKITYGYTF
12,TRBJ2-1,TRBV29-1,CSVEDLGTGQFF
13,TRBJ2-5,TRBV18,CASSPGLQETQYF
11,TRBJ2-1,TRBV6-5,CASSSLNEQFF